This section outlines one T cell receptor (beta chain) sequence together with its context. Authors' methods: Reference gene primer amplification gave nucleated cell count estimates. Clones were read by immunoSEQ multiplex PCR, and TCRdb kept only the in-frame ones, dropping some. Clonal size and the V and J genes are those of that table, whereas D and trimming came from the DNA. The sample includes about 71,000 clones, roughly 84% of them seen just once. This sample is drawn from a study of blood T cell repertoires in COVID-19. Study in general: Acute and convalescent COVID-19 specimens originated in the United States, Italy and Spain. Sources were T cells, B-cell-depleted T cells, or PBMCs; the material itself was cDNA or gDNA.

Sequenced material: peripheral blood. This clonotype was obtained from a man over 45 with active COVID-19.

CDR3 coding DNA: TGTGCCAGCAGCTTGGCCCCGTCGGGGGGGCCCCTAGGCACAGATACGCAGTATTTT. Its translation: CASSLAPSGGPLGTDTQYF. The chain uses TRBV5-8 and TRBJ2-3, with 8 bases identical to TRBD2. The CDR3 runs 19 residues. Germline-derived CDR1 and CDR2 are SGHTS and YDEGEE. The J segment lost 1 base and the V segment lost 0 bases, leaving 13 bases of the junction unmatched.